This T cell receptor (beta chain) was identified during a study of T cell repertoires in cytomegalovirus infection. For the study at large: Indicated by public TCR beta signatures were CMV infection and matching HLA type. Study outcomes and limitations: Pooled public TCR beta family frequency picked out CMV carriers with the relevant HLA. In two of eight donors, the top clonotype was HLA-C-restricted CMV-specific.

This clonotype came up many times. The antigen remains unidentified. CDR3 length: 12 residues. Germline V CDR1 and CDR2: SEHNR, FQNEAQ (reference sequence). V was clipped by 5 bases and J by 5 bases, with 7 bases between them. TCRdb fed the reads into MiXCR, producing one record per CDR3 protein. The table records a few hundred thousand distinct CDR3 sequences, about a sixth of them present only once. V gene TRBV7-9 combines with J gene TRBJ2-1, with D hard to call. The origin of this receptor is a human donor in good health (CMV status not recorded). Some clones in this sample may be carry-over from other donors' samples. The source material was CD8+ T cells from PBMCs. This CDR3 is CASSHGDNEQFF. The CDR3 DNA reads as TGTGCCAGCAGCCATGGGGACAATGAGCAGTTCTTC.